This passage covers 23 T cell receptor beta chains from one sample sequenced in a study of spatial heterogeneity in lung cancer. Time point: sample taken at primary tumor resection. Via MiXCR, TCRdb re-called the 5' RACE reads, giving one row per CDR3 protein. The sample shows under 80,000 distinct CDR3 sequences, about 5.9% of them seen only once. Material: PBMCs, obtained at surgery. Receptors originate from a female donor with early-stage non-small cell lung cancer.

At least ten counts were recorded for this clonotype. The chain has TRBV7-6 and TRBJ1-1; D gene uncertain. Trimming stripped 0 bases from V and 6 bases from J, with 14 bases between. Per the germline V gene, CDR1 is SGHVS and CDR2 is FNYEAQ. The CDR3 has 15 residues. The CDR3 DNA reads TGTGCCAGCAGCTTAGCGTCGGCAGGTGGGGCTGAAGCTTTCTTT. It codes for CASSLASAGGAEAFF.

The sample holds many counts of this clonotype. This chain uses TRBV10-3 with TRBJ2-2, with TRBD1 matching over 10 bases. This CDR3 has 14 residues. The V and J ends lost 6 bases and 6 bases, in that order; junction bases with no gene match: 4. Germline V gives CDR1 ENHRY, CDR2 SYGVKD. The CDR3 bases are TGTGCCATCAGCGGGACAGGGGACGCCGGGGAGCTGTTTTTT. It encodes CAISGTGDAGELFF.

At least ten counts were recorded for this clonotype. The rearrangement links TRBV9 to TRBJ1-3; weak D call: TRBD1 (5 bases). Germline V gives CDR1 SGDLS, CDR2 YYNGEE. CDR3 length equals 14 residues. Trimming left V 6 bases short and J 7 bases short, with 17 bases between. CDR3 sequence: CASKRDAGGNTIYF. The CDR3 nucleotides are TGTGCCAGCAAGCGAGATGCTGGGGGTAACACCATATATTTT.

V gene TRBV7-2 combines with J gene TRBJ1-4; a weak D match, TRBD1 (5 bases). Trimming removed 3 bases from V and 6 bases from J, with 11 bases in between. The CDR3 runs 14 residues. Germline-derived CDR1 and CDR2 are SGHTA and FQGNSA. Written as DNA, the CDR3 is TGTGCCAGCAGCTTGGGCAGGGAATATGAAAAACTGTTTTTT. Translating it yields CASSLGREYEKLFF.

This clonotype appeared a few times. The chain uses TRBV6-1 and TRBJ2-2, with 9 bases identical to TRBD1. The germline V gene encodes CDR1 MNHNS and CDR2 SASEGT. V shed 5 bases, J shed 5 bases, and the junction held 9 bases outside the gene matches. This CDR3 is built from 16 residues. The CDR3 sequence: CASSSLDRGGTGELFF. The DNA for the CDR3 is TGTGCCAGCAGTAGCTTGGACAGGGGTGGAACCGGGGAGCTGTTTTTT.

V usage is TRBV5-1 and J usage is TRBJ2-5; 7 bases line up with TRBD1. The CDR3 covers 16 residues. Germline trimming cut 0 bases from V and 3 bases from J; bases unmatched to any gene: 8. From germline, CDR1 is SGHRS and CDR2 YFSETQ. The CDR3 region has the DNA TGCGCCAGCAGCTTGGATCCAGGGGGAATTAAAGAGACCCAGTACTTC. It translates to CASSLDPGGIKETQYF.

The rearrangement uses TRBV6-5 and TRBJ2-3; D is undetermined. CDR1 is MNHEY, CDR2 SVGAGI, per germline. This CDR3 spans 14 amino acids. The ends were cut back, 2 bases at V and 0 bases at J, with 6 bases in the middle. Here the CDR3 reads CASSYGSSTDTQYF. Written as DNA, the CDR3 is TGTGCCAGCAGTTACGGCTCTAGCACAGATACGCAGTATTTT.

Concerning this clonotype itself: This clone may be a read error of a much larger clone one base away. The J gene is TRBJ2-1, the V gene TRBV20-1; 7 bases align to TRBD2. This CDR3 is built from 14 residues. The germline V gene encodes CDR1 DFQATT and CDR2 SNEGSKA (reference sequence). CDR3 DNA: TGCAGTGCCCGAGGTTGGAGGGACTACAATGAGCAGCTCTTC. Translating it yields CSARGWRDYNEQLF.

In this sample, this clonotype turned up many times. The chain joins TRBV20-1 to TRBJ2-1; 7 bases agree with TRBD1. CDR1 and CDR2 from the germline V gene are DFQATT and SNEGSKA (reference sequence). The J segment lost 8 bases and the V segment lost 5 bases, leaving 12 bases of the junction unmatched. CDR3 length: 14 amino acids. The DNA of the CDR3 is TGCAGTGCTTTTCAGGCCGACAGGGCGGATGAGCAGTTCTTC. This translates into CSAFQADRADEQFF.

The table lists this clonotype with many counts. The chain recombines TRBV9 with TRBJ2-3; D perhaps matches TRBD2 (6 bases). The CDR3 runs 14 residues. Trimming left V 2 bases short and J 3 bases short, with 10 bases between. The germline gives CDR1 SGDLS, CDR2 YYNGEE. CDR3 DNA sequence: TGTGCCAGCAGCGTCCCAGGAGGGACAGATACGCAGTATTTT. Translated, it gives CASSVPGGTDTQYF.

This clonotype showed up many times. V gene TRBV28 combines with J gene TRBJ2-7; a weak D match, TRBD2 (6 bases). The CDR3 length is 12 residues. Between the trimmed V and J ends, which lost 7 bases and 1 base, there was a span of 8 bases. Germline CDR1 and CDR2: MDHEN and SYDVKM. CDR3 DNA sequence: TGTGCCAGCACTGGAGGGTCCTACGAGCAGTACGTC. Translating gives CASTGGSYEQYV.

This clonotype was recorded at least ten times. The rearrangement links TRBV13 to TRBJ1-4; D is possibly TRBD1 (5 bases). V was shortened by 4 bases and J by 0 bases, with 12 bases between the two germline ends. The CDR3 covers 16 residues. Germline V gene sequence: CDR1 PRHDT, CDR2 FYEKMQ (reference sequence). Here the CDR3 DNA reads TGTGCCAGCAGCTCCTTCGGACACTCAACTAATGAAAAACTGTTTTTT. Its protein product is CASSSFGHSTNEKLFF.

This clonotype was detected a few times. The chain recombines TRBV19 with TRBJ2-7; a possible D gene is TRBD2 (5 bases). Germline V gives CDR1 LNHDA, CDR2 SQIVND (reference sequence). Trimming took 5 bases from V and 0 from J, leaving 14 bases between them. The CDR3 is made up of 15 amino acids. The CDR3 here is CASSPHSVLSYEQYF. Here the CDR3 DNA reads TGTGCCAGTAGTCCACATAGCGTCCTCTCCTACGAGCAGTACTTC. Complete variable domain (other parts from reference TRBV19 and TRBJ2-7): DGGITQSPKYLFRKEGQNVTLSCEQNLNHDAMYWYRQDPGQGLRLIYYSQIVNDFQKGDIAEGYSVSREKKESFPLTVTSAQKNPTAFYLCASSPHSVLSYEQYFGPGTRLTVT.

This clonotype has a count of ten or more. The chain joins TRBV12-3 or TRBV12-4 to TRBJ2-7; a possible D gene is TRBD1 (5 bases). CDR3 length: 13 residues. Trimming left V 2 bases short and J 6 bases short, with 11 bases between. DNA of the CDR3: TGTGCCAGCAGTTTAAGTTCAGGGATCGAGCAGTACGTC. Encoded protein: CASSLSSGIEQYV.

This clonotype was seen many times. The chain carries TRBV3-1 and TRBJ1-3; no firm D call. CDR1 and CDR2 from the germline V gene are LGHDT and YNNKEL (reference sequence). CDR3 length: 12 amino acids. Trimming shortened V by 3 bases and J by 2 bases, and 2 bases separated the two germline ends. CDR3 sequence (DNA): TGTGCCAGCAGCCACACTGGAAACACCATATATTTT. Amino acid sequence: CASSHTGNTIYF.

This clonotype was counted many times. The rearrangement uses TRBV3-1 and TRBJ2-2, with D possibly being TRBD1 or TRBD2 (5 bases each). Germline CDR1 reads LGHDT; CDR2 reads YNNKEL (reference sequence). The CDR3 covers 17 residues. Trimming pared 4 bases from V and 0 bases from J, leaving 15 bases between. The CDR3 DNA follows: TGTGCCAGCAGCCCCCTGGCAGGGACGGCGAACACCGGGGAGCTGTTTTTT. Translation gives CASSPLAGTANTGELFF.

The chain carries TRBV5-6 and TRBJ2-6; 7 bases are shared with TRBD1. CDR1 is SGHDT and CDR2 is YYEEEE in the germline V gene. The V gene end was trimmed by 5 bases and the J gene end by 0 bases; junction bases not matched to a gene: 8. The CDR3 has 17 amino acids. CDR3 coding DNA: TGTGCCAGCAGGTCGTACAGGGGTTACTCTGGGGCCAACGTCCTGACTTTC. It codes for CASRSYRGYSGANVLTF.

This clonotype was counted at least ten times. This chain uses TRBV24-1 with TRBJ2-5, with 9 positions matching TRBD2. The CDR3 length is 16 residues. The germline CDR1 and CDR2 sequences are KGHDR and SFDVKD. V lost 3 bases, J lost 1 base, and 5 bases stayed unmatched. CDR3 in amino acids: CATSDGSGGPQETQYF. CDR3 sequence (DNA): TGTGCCACCAGTGATGGTAGCGGGGGCCCCCAAGAGACCCAGTACTTC.

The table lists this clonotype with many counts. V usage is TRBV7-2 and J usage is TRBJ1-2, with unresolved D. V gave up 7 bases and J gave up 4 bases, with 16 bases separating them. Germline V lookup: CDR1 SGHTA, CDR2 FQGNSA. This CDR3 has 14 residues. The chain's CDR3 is CASTPSTGVYGYTF. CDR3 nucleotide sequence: TGTGCCAGCACTCCATCCACGGGCGTCTATGGCTACACCTTC.

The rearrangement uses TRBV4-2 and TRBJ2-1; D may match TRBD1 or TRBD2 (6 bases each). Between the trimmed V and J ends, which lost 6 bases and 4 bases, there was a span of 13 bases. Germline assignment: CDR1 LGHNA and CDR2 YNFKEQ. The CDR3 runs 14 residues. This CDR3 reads CASSSEGGYNEQFF. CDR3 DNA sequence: TGTGCCAGCAGTAGCGAGGGGGGATACAATGAGCAGTTCTTC.

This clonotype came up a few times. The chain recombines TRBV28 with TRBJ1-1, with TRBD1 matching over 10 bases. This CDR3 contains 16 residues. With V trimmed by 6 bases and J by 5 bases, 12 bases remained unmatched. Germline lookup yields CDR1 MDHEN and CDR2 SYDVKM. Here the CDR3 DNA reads TGTGCCAGCAGATCCGAGGCCGGGACAGGGGTGACTGAAGCTTTCTTT. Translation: CASRSEAGTGVTEAFF.

CDR3 amino acids: CSARDPGGVNEQFF. Written as DNA, the CDR3 is TGCAGTGCTAGAGACCCCGGGGGGGTCAATGAGCAGTTCTTC. The rearrangement joins TRBV20-1 to TRBJ2-1; the match to TRBD2 covers 8 bases. Germline V gene lookup returns CDR1 DFQATT and CDR2 SNEGSKA (reference sequence). CDR3 length: 14 residues. V was pared by 0 bases and J by 6 bases, with 4 bases of the junction left unmatched.

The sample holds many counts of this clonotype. CDR3 in amino acids: CATSRDAQGVEKLFF. The DNA of the CDR3 is TGTGCCACCAGCAGAGATGCCCAGGGGGTTGAAAAACTGTTTTTT. The chain has TRBV15 and TRBJ1-4, with 7 nucleotides matching TRBD1. This CDR3 has 15 residues. From germline, CDR1 is LNHNV and CDR2 YYDKDF (reference sequence). The ends lost 0 bases at V and 7 bases at J; junction bases unmatched: 5.